This T cell receptor beta chain was sequenced in a study of blood T cell repertoires in COVID-19 (dated by TCRdb to the early 2020s). Regarding the study in general: Collaborator samples came from the United States, Italy and Spain and covered acute and convalescent phases of COVID-19. The samples were drawn from the first 160 participants of the ongoing ImmuneRACE study and from 950 to 1,500 subjects provided by 6 global collaborators. Where available, HLA class I and class II types were taken from metadata supplied by the sample provider and were not determined by assay-based typing. Sample metadata almost always included a de-identified subject ID, COVID-19 status, age in years and sex. A freely available public database, intended as a resource for researchers studying the immune response to SARS-CoV-2, is where the repertoires were released. Subjects who had been exposed to COVID-19, were actively infected with it, or had recovered from it provided the deeply sampled blood TCRbeta repertoires that made up the dataset. The prospective study material was composed of cDNA or gDNA derived from T cells, B-cell-depleted T cells, or PBMCs. On the study overall, not on this receptor specifically: Clinical and demographic metadata were provided uncurated, with the amount varying by source and participant.

Collaborating institutions collected whole blood in K2EDTA tubes following their own protocols. For TCRbeta analysis, collaborators shipped samples in one of three forms: frozen whole blood, isolated PBMCs, or DNA extracted from either of those sample types. As concerns this clone: This clone's antigen is unknown. No much larger clone exists at a distance of one base, and base qualities are not known.

Taken from the germline V gene, the CDR1 and CDR2 loops are SGHTA and FQGNSA. From the cysteine up to the phenylalanine, the CDR3 has a length of 19 residues. The sequence is cut down to CDR3 DNA, 57 bases in frame from base 1. Clipping removes 5 bases from V and 5 bases from J, with 18 as the unmatched junction base count. TCRbeta CDR3 regions were amplified from genomic DNA by means of the immunoSEQ Assay, a bias-controlled multiplex PCR. The authors processed their data as follows. Nucleated cell counts per sample were estimated from amplification of reference gene primers within the assay. To quantify the absolute abundance of each unique TCRbeta CDR3 rearrangement, sequence reads were collapsed and filtered. For each sample, productive Simpson clonality was calculated as the square root of Simpson's diversity index across productive rearrangements. TCRdb's version of the immuneACCESS table is confined to in-frame rearrangements and falls short of the full clone set. An unresolved V gene accounts for under half of the shortfall where checked; the remainder is of unknown origin. V and J calls and clone size come straight from that table; D and trimming were deduced from the DNA. This sample lists 40,000 to 45,000 clones; about nine tenths were detected once. The ten most abundant clones make up around 12% of the sample.

This TCR was sampled from a human donor in a cohort sampled during active COVID-19. The sample was peripheral blood. The chain couples TRBV7-2 to TRBJ2-3, with 11 bases aligning to TRBD2. In nucleotide form, the sequence is TGTGCCAGCAGCCCCCGGGGTAGCGGGAGGGGATTATCAATAGATACGCAGTATTTT. It specifies CASSPRGSGRGLSIDTQYF.